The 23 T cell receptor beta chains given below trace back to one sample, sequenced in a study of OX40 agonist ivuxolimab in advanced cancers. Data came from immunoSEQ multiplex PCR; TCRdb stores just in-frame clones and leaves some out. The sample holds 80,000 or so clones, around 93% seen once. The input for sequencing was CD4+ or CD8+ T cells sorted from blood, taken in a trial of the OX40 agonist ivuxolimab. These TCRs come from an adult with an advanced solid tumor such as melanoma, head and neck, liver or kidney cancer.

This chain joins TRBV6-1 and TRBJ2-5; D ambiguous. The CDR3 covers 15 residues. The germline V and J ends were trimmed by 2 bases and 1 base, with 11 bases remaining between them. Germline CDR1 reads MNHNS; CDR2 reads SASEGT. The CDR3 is CASSEMMGIQETQYF. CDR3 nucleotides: TGTGCCAGCAGTGAAATGATGGGGATCCAAGAGACCCAGTACTTC.

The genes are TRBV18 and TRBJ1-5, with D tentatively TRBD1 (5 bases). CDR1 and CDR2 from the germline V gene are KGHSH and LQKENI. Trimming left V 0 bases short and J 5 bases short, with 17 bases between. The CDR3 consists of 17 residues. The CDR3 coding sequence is TGTGCCAGCTCACCACCATCAAGGGCGGGGGATGATCAGCCCCAGCATTTT. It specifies CASSPPSRAGDDQPQHF.

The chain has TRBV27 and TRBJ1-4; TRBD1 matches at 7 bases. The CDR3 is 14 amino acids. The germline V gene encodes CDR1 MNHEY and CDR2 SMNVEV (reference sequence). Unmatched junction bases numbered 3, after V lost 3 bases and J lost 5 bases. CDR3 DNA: TGTGCCAGCAGTTTCTACAGGGGAAATGAAAAACTGTTTTTT. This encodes CASSFYRGNEKLFF.

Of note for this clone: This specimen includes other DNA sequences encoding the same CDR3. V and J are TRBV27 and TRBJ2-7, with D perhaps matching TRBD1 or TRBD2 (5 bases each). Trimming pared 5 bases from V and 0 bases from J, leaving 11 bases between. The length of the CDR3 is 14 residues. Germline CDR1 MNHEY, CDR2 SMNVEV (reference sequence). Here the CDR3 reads CASSLGTGSYEQYF. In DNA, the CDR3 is TGTGCCAGCAGTCTCGGGACGGGCTCCTACGAGCAGTACTTC.

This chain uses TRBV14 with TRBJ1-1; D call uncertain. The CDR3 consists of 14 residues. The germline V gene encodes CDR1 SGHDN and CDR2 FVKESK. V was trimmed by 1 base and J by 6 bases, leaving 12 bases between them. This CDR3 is CASSQARGYPEAFF. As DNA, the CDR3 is TGTGCCAGCAGCCAAGCGAGAGGGTACCCTGAAGCTTTCTTT.

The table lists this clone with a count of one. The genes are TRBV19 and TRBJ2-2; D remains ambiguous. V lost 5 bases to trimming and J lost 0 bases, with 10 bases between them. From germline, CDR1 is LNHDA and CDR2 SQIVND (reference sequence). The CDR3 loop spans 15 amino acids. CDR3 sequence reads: CASSSRAANTGELFF. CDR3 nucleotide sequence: TGTGCCAGTAGTTCACGAGCTGCGAACACCGGGGAGCTGTTTTTT. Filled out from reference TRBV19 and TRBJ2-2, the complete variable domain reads DGGITQSPKYLFRKEGQNVTLSCEQNLNHDAMYWYRQDPGQGLRLIYYSQIVNDFQKGDIAEGYSVSREKKESFPLTVTSAQKNPTAFYLCASSSRAANTGELFFGEGSRLTVL.

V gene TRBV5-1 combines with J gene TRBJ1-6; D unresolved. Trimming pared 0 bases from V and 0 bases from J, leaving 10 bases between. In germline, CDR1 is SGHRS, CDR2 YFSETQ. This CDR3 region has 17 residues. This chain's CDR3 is CASSLEATGSYNSPLHF. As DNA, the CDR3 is TGCGCCAGCAGCTTGGAGGCAACGGGCTCCTATAATTCACCCCTCCACTTT.

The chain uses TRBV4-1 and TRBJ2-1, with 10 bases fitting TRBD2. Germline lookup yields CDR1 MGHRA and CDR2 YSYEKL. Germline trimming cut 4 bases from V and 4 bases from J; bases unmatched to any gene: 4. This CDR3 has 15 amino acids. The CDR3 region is CASSPLAGVYNEQFF. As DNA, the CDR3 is TGCGCCAGCAGCCCCCTAGCGGGAGTTTACAATGAGCAGTTCTTC.

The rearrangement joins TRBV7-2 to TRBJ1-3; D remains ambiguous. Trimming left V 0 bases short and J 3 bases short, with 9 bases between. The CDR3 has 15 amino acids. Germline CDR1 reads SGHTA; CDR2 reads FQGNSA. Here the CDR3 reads CASSLAEGYGNTIYF. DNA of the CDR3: TGTGCCAGCAGCTTAGCGGAAGGGTATGGAAACACCATATATTTT.

CDR3 protein: CASSTGTSSEAFF. The CDR3 region has the DNA TGTGCCAGCAGCACCGGGACATCAAGTGAAGCTTTCTTT. This chain joins TRBV9 and TRBJ1-1; the D gene is possibly TRBD1 (6 bases). CDR3 length: 13 amino acids. The germline gives CDR1 SGDLS, CDR2 YYNGEE. Trimming removed 4 bases at V and 7 bases at J, with 14 bases between.

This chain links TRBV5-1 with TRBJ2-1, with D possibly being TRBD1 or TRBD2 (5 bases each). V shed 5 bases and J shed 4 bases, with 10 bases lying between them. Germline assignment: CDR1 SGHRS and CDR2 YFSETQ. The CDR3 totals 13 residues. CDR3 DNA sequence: TGCGCCAGCAGGGGGACGGTATACAATGAGCAGTTCTTC. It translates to CASRGTVYNEQFF.

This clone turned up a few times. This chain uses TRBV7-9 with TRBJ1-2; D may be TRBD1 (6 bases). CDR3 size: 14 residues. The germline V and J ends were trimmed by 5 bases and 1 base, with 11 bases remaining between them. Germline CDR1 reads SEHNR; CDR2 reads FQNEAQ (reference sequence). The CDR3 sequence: CASSLTGINYGYTF. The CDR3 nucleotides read TGTGCCAGCAGCCTTACAGGGATTAACTATGGCTACACCTTC.

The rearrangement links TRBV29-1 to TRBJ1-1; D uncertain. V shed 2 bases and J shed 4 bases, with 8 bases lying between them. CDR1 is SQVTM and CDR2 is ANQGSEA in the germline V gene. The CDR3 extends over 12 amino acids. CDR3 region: CSVERASTEAFF. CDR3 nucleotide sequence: TGCAGCGTTGAAAGGGCGTCCACTGAAGCTTTCTTT.

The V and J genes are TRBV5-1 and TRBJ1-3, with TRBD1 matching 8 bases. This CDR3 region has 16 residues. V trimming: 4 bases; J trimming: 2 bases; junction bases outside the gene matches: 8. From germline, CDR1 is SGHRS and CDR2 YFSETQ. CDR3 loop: CASSPGQGVTGNTIYF. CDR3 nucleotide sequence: TGCGCCAGCAGCCCTGGACAGGGCGTGACTGGAAACACCATATATTTT.

The CDR3 coding sequence is TGCGCCAGCGGGGACGGAGGCACAGATACGCAGTATTTT. Amino acid sequence: CASGDGGTDTQYF. The V gene is TRBV5-1, the J gene TRBJ2-3; TRBD1 or TRBD2 may be the D gene (5 bases each). Per germline, CDR1 SGHRS and CDR2 YFSETQ. The V and J ends lost 7 bases and 1 base respectively, with 10 bases between them. The CDR3 runs 13 residues.

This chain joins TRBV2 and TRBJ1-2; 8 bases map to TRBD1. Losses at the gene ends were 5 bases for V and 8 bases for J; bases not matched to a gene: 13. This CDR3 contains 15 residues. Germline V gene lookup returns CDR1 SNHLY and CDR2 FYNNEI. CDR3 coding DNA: TGTGCCAGCAGTATGACAGGGGCCACCGGCGTGGGCTACACCTTC. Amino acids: CASSMTGATGVGYTF.

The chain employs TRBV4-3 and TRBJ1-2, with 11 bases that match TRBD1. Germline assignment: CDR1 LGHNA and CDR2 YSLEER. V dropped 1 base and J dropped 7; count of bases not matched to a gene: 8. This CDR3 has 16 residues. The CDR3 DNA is TGCGCCAGCAGCCAAGGCCGGACAGGGGGCTTACTTGGCTACACCTTC. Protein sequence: CASSQGRTGGLLGYTF.

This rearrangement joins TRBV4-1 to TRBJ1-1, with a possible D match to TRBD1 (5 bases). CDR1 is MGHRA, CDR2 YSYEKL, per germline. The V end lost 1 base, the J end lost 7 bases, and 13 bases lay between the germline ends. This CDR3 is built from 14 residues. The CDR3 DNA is TGCGCCAGCAGCCAAGTTCAAGGGGCAGTTGAAGCTTTCTTT. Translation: CASSQVQGAVEAFF.

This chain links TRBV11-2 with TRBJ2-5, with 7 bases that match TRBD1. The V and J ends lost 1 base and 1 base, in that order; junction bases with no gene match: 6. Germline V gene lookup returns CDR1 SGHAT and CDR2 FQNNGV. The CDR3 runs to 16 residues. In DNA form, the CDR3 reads TGTGCCAGCAGCTTAGGGTCAGGGGGTGGCCAAGAGACCCAGTACTTC. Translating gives CASSLGSGGGQETQYF. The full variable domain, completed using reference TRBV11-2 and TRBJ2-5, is EAGVAQSPRYKIIEKRQSVAFWCNPISGHATLYWYQQILGQGPKLLIQFQNNGVVDDSQLPKDRFSAERLKGVDSTLKIQPAKLEDSAVYLCASSLGSGGGQETQYFGPGTRLLVL.

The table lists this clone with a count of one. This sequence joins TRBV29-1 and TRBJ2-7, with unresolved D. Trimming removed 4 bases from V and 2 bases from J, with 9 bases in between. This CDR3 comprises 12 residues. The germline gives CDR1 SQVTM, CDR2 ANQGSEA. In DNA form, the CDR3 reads TGCAGCGTTGCTGACATGGCCTACGAGCAGTACTTC. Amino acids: CSVADMAYEQYF.

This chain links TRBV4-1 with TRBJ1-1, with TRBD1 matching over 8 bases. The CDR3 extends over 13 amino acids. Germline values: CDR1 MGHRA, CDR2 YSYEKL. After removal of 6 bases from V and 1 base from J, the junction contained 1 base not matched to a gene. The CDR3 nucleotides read TGCGCCAGCAGGGGGACAGGGAACACTGAAGCTTTCTTT. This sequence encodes CASRGTGNTEAFF.

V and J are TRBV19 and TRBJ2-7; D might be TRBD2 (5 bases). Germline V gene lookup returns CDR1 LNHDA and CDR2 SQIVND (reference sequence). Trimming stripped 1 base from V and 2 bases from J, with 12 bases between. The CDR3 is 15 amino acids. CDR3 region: CASSIGETVPYEQYF. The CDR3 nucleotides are TGTGCCAGTAGTATAGGGGAGACGGTTCCCTACGAGCAGTACTTC. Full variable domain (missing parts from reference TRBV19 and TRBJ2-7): DGGITQSPKYLFRKEGQNVTLSCEQNLNHDAMYWYRQDPGQGLRLIYYSQIVNDFQKGDIAEGYSVSREKKESFPLTVTSAQKNPTAFYLCASSIGETVPYEQYFGPGTRLTVT.

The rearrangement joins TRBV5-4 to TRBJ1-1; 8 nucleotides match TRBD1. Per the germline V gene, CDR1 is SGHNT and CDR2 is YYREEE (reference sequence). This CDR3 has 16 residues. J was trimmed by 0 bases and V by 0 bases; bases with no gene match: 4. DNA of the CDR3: TGTGCCAGCAGCTTGGCGTGGACAGGGATGAACACTGAAGCTTTCTTT. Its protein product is CASSLAWTGMNTEAFF.